Below, 7 T cell receptor beta chains from the same sample are listed, as sequenced in a study of T-cell reconstitution after alpha-beta-depleted transplantation in children. During its preparation, the TCRbeta library received unique molecular identifiers. TCRdb passed the PCR reads through MiXCR, listing each CDR3 protein once. Altogether 600,000 to 800,000 distinct CDR3 sequences are present, around 13% being singletons, with the ten largest covering 0.79%. The input for sequencing was PBMCs, taken before TCRalphabeta/CD19-depleted stem cell transplant. These TCRs come from a girl under 10 years old with congenital amegakaryocytic thrombocytopenia, due to receive a stem cell transplant.

This chain joins TRBV7-3 and TRBJ2-7, with 8 bases that match TRBD1. The trim removed 6 bases at V and 6 bases at J, leaving 19 bases unmatched. The CDR3 runs to 17 residues. In germline, CDR1 is SGHTA, CDR2 FQGTGA. CDR3 nucleotide sequence: TGTGCCAGCAGACTTGGGTCGATGGGACAGGTGGGTCTCGAGCAGTACTTC. Translating it yields CASRLGSMGQVGLEQYF. Variable domain in full (rest from reference TRBV7-3 and TRBJ2-7): GAGVSQTPSNKVTEKGKYVELRCDPISGHTALYWYRQSLGQGPEFLIYFQGTGAADDSGLPNDRFFAVRPEGSVSTLKIQRTERGDSAVYLCASRLGSMGQVGLEQYFGPGTRLTVT.

The chain has TRBV19 and TRBJ2-2; unclear D gene. V lost 4 bases and J 3 bases, leaving 9 bases between the germline ends. CDR1 is LNHDA, CDR2 SQIVND, per germline (reference sequence). CDR3 length equals 14 residues. CDR3 sequence reads: CASSTAGYTGELFF. CDR3 nucleotides: TGTGCCAGTAGTACCGCCGGGTACACCGGGGAGCTGTTTTTT.

The chain carries TRBV29-1 and TRBJ2-1; D is uncertain. Germline assignment: CDR1 SQVTM and CDR2 ANQGSEA. V was clipped by 7 bases and J by 3 bases, with 19 bases between them. This CDR3 has 15 residues. CDR3 sequence: CSANEGPTVYNEQFF. The CDR3 DNA is TGCAGCGCTAACGAAGGGCCGACTGTCTACAATGAGCAGTTCTTC.

This rearrangement joins TRBV5-5 to TRBJ2-3; maybe TRBD2 (5 bases). The CDR3 runs to 15 residues. Germline values: CDR1 SGHKS, CDR2 YYEKEE (reference sequence). The V gene lost 6 bases and the J gene lost 0 bases, with 14 bases spanning the gap. CDR3 DNA sequence: TGTGCCAGCACTAACCGAGGGTTCAGCACAGATACGCAGTATTTT. Translated, it gives CASTNRGFSTDTQYF.

This chain uses TRBV28 with TRBJ2-7; either TRBD1 or TRBD2 may supply D (5 bases each). The CDR3 has 14 residues. Trimming took 6 bases from V and 6 from J, leaving 18 bases between them. CDR1 and CDR2 from the germline V gene are MDHEN and SYDVKM. DNA of the CDR3: TGTGCCAGCAGGGGACCTGCCGGGGTATCCGAGCAGTACTTC. It specifies CASRGPAGVSEQYF. The full variable domain, rest sourced from reference TRBV28 and TRBJ2-7, is DVKVTQSSRYLVKRTGEKVFLECVQDMDHENMFWYRQDPGLGLRLIYFSYDVKMKEKGDIPEGYSVSREKKERFSLILESASTNQTSMYLCASRGPAGVSEQYFGPGTRLTVT.

This clonotype turned up a few times. V gene TRBV5-1 combines with J gene TRBJ2-7; the D is unclear. V was pared by 5 bases and J by 10 bases, with 16 bases between. CDR1 SGHRS and CDR2 YFSETQ come from the germline V gene. The CDR3 consists of 12 residues. The CDR3 DNA follows: TGCGCCAGCAGTAGTACCGTTGAGGTACAGTACTTC. Translated, it gives CASSSTVEVQYF.

The chain couples TRBV5-1 to TRBJ2-3; D is undetermined. The CDR3 consists of 15 residues. The V gene lost 7 bases and the J gene lost 2 bases, with 17 bases spanning the gap. The germline gives CDR1 SGHRS, CDR2 YFSETQ. The CDR3 region has the DNA TGCGCCAGCTGCCAGGCACCCTCCGACACAGATACGCAGTATTTT. It yields the protein CASCQAPSDTDTQYF.